A selection of T cell receptor beta chains follows, all from one sample in a study of T cell changes during pregnancy in multiple sclerosis. Only in-frame clones appear in the TCRdb table, and some are missing; sequencing was by immunoSEQ multiplex PCR. The table has nearly 110,000 clones, about 89% seen once. Sequences were derived from peripheral blood, sampled before pregnancy. These receptors originate from a female donor with multiple sclerosis, enrolled in a pregnancy study. Both conserved end residues are part of each CDR3. D genes are given only for firm matches. Part of the rows lack a size; the others show once, few, many or a class for expanded clones.

v_gene: TRBV11-3; d_gene: -; abundance: -; j_gene: TRBJ2-1; CDR3nt: TGTGCCAGCAGCCTCCCAAGGACGGGGAATGAGCAGTTCTTC; CDR3aa: CASSLPRTGNEQFF
v_gene: TRBV27; d_gene: TRBD1; abundance: -; j_gene: TRBJ1-5; CDR3nt: TGTGCCAGCAGTCCCGACAGGGGGCCTCCCCAGCATTTT; CDR3aa: CASSPDRGPPQHF
v_gene: TRBV5-6; d_gene: TRBD2; abundance: -; j_gene: TRBJ2-1; CDR3nt: TGTGCCAGCAGTTACCTACCGGGACTAGCGGGAGATGGTAGGAATGAGCAGTTCTTC; CDR3aa: CASSYLPGLAGDGRNEQFF
v_gene: TRBV19; d_gene: TRBD1; abundance: once; j_gene: TRBJ1-6; CDR3nt: TGTGCCAGTAGTTCAACAGGGGGAACTAAGAATATCTATAATTCACCCCTCCACTTT; CDR3aa: CASSSTGGTKNIYNSPLHF
v_gene: TRBV7-3; d_gene: TRBD2; abundance: -; j_gene: TRBJ2-5; CDR3nt: TGTGCCAGCAGGAATCGGACTAGCTGGGAAGAGACCCAGTACTTC; CDR3aa: CASRNRTSWEETQYF
v_gene: TRBV11-2; d_gene: -; abundance: -; j_gene: TRBJ1-3; CDR3nt: TGTGCCAGCAGCCCCCGACACAATTCTGGAAACACCATATATTTT; CDR3aa: CASSPRHNSGNTIYF
v_gene: TRBV16; d_gene: TRBD1; abundance: -; j_gene: TRBJ1-2; CDR3nt: TGTGCCAGCAGTCCAACAGGGGGCGACCCTGGCTACACCTTC; CDR3aa: CASSPTGGDPGYTF
v_gene: TRBV7-8; d_gene: TRBD2; abundance: -; j_gene: TRBJ2-7; CDR3nt: TGTGCCAGCAGCTCAGGGACTAGCGGGGCCTACGAGCAGTACTTC; CDR3aa: CASSSGTSGAYEQYF
v_gene: TRBV5-1; d_gene: TRBD1; abundance: -; j_gene: TRBJ2-1; CDR3nt: TGCGCCAGCAGCTTGGACAGGGGGCAATTAGAGCAGTTCTTC; CDR3aa: CASSLDRGQLEQFF
v_gene: TRBV7-9; d_gene: -; abundance: -; j_gene: TRBJ2-5; CDR3nt: TGTGCCAGCAGCCCCTCGCGGTCGGAGACCCAGTACTTC; CDR3aa: CASSPSRSETQYF
v_gene: TRBV4-3; d_gene: TRBD1; abundance: -; j_gene: TRBJ2-7; CDR3nt: TGCGCCAGCAGCCAAGCCCGGGACAGCTATTACGAGCAGTACTTC; CDR3aa: CASSQARDSYYEQYF
v_gene: TRBV5-6; d_gene: -; abundance: -; j_gene: TRBJ1-1; CDR3nt: TGTGCCAGCAGCTTGGAAGGACCGGGGGGGAACACTGAAGCTTTCTTT; CDR3aa: CASSLEGPGGNTEAFF
v_gene: TRBV19; d_gene: -; abundance: once; j_gene: TRBJ2-7; CDR3nt: TGTGCCAGTAGTACAGGTTCCTACGAGCAGTACTTC; CDR3aa: CASSTGSYEQYF
v_gene: TRBV19; d_gene: TRBD2; abundance: -; j_gene: TRBJ2-1; CDR3nt: TGTGCCAGTAGTATAGGTGGGGGGGGTGGTGAGCAGTTCTTC; CDR3aa: CASSIGGGGGEQFF
v_gene: TRBV2; d_gene: TRBD2; abundance: -; j_gene: TRBJ2-1; CDR3nt: TGTGCCAGCAGGGATCCGACTAGCGGGGGTTACAATGAGCAGTTCTTC; CDR3aa: CASRDPTSGGYNEQFF
v_gene: TRBV7-3; d_gene: TRBD1; abundance: once; j_gene: TRBJ2-5; CDR3nt: TGTGCCAGCAGCTCCCGACAGGGGTACCAAGAGACCCAGTACTTC; CDR3aa: CASSSRQGYQETQYF
v_gene: TRBV19; d_gene: -; abundance: -; j_gene: TRBJ1-2; CDR3nt: TGTGCCAGTAGTATATATCAGGGGACGAGTGGCTACACCTTC; CDR3aa: CASSIYQGTSGYTF
v_gene: TRBV28; d_gene: TRBD1; abundance: -; j_gene: TRBJ1-2; CDR3nt: TGTGCCAGCAGTCTTGGGACAGGGGGCTATGGCTACACCTTC; CDR3aa: CASSLGTGGYGYTF
v_gene: TRBV6-1; d_gene: TRBD1; abundance: few; j_gene: TRBJ1-5; CDR3nt: TGTGCCAGCAGTTGGACAGGGGGCGTAGATCAGCCCCAGCATTTT; CDR3aa: CASSWTGGVDQPQHF
v_gene: TRBV27; d_gene: -; abundance: few; j_gene: TRBJ1-1; CDR3nt: TGTGCCAGCAGTTTACAGGGGATGAACACTGAAGCTTTCTTT; CDR3aa: CASSLQGMNTEAFF
v_gene: TRBV2; d_gene: -; abundance: -; j_gene: TRBJ1-3; CDR3nt: TGTGCCAGCAGTGCAGAAACAGGGAAGTCTAACACCATATATTTT; CDR3aa: CASSAETGKSNTIYF
v_gene: TRBV7-8; d_gene: TRBD2; abundance: -; j_gene: TRBJ2-5; CDR3nt: TGTGCCAGCAGCTCCCGACTAGCGGTGGGTGGGGAGACCCAGTACTTC; CDR3aa: CASSSRLAVGGETQYF